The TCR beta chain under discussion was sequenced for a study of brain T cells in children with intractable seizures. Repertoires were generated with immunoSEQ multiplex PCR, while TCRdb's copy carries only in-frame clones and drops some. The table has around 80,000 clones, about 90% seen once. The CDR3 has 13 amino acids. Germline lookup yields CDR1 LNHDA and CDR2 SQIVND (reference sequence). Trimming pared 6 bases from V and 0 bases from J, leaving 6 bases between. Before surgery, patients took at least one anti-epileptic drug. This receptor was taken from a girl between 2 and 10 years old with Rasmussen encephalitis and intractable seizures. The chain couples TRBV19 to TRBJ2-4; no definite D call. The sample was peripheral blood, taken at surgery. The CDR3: CASSLLAKNIQYF. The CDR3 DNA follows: TGTGCCAGTAGCCTCCTAGCCAAAAACATTCAGTACTTC.